This T cell receptor (beta chain) was captured by sequencing in a study of cytomegalovirus exposure and HLA in healthy donors (TCRdb year 2017). Notes on the research overall: In an earlier analysis of several hundred of the donors, 250 to 300 Gb of sequence data and roughly 100 million unique TCR beta sequences from roughly 190 million T cells were reported. An early release that covered fewer than 800 HLA-typed donors contained around 300 gigabases of sequencing data and 80 million or so unique TCR sequences. Of the 300 to 500 genotyped donors, 81% were placed in the genetic ancestry cluster associated with self-reported Caucasian donors. The aim of the study was to test whether cataloging public T cell receptors could identify signatures of past pathogen exposure. The study profiled the T cell repertoires of 550 to 700 subjects by immunosequencing and related them to cytomegalovirus serostatus. In addition to the first cohort of 666 subjects, a separate validation cohort of 120 different subjects was used. To predict cytomegalovirus infection status, the study combined high-throughput TCR immunosequencing, statistical association of individual TCRs with disease status, and machine learning. In a later analysis, previously published TCR beta repertoires from about 670 donors were re-analyzed and high-resolution HLA genotyping was added so that TCR occurrence patterns could be studied. In the later analysis, no new phenotypic data were used to find candidate immune exposures; instead, reliance was placed on TCR beta sequences and their occurrence across donors. An earlier analysis of about 620 of the donors applied high-throughput TCR beta sequencing to assess whether each TCR beta V gene segment acted as functional or pseudogenic. Donor age, sex, ethnicity and CMV serostatus were compiled together with the repertoire data. In a later genetic analysis, genome-wide SNP genotypes for about 60% of the 666 donors were used, and that subset was treated as a discovery cohort. Every repertoire in the discovery cohort had been generated on one and the same sequencing platform. Class I and class II HLA loci were covered by the typing at four-digit resolution. The number of typed donors differed by locus: about 620-630 for A, B, C, DRB1 and DQB1; about 520 for DQA1; fewer than 610 for DPA1; and 450 to 480 for DPB1. Because of strong linkage in the cohort, roughly 5 DR-DQ haplotypes were treated as single units for association and clustering. On average, 235,054 unique TCR beta nucleotide sequences were sequenced per donor among a few hundred genotyped donors of the cohort, with around 19% of those sequences being non-productive.

The method behind the library was the immunoSEQ multiplex PCR assay. For the multiplex PCR, a mixture combining 60 forward primers for TCR Vbeta segments and 13 reverse primers for TCR Jbeta segments was used. A multiplex PCR assay on genomic DNA amplified the CDR3 region of rearranged TCR beta genes. The amplified TCR beta libraries were sequenced on the Illumina HiSeq System as 87-base-pair reads. The authors' pipeline ran thus. Across the 700 or so repertoires, a later analysis counted 80 million or so unique TCR beta chains, around 11 million of which were shared by at least two donors. To remove PCR and sequencing errors, raw reads were error-corrected and collapsed into unique sequences using a nearest-neighbor algorithm that merged closely related sequences. Alignment of CDR3 sequences to IMGT reference sequences was used to assign V, D and J gene segments. Each retained sequence needed at least a six-nucleotide match to both a V gene segment and a J gene segment. A rearrangement counted as productive if the CDR3 had no stop codons and remained in frame with V and J, and every other rearrangement counted as non-productive. CDR3 was defined according to IMGT convention as the region running from the second conserved V-encoded cysteine to the conserved J-encoded phenylalanine. In an earlier analysis of 587 of the donors, sequences lacking an unambiguous match to a single V gene segment were excluded. In an earlier analysis of some 590 of the donors, a V segment was called functional when productive rearrangements were above 56.7%, and segregating when the standard deviation between donors exceeded 5%. To diagnose cytomegalovirus status from the catalog of TCR beta chain sequences, a statistical classification framework was built. V and J gene assignment, in a later analysis, came from comparing TCR nucleotide sequences with IMGT/GENE-DB human TR gene sequences. The TCRdist pipeline was used in a later analysis to assign CDR3 sequences and most-parsimonious VDJ recombination scenarios. In a later analysis, each TCR beta chain was defined by its CDR3 amino acid sequence together with its V-gene family, and reads lacking a unique V-gene family were excluded. In a later analysis, approximately 640 highly shared, low-generation-probability nucleotide sequences were removed to address suspected cross-contamination and a sequencing artifact. In a later analysis, a clonal expansion index for each public chain was calculated from normalized within-repertoire ranks of inferred template counts. Generation probabilities in a later analysis came from a VDJ recombination model fitted to out-of-frame rearrangements, and those results were checked against IGoR. A later analysis scored TCR-TCR, TCR-HLA and TCR-CMV co-occurrence with hypergeometric tests, applying a repertoire-size bias correction to TCR pairs. A later analysis estimated false discovery rates by permuting HLA or CMV assignments 20 times. In a later analysis, co-occurring TCRs were grouped with DBSCAN, and TCRdist sequence similarity was added when clustering was performed within HLA-allele-positive subsets. Repertoires with fewer than 30,000 or more than 120,000 public chains, plus five repertoires with anomalous nucleotide sharing, were excluded from co-occurrence clustering. This immuneACCESS table, as held by TCRdb, lists in-frame sequences with V and J called but not all clones. Of the missing ones, under half trace to an unresolved V gene in checked studies; the others have no known cause. Clone size and the V and J calls come from that table; the DNA yielded D and trimming. The sample table holds about 67,000 clones, of which about 65% were seen once. Just over 2% of the sample is in the top ten clones.

From the germline V gene (reference sequence), CDR1 is SEHNR and CDR2 is FQNEAQ. The cysteine opens and the phenylalanine closes a CDR3 of 15 amino acids. Kept here is only the CDR3 DNA, which spans 45 bases and is read in frame from base 1. V trim: 4 bases; J trim: 2 bases; unmatched bases: 4. The cohort consisted of hundreds of healthy bone marrow donors. Cohort members were all nominally healthy when sampled, although unrecorded immune exposures were likely present. The donor was CMV seronegative and belonged to the group of 352 seronegative cohort members. Each donor provided a peripheral blood sample, and peripheral blood mononuclear cells were used for TCR beta sequencing. The Qiagen DNeasy Blood Extraction Kit was used to extract genomic DNA from the blood cell samples. A note on this clone: Its specific antigen is unknown. No clone much larger than this one lies a single base away; base qualities are absent.

Broad study findings and their caveats: A later genetic analysis associated a missense DCLRE1C variant with V-gene and J-gene trimming of TCR beta chains, and an independent cohort replicated the association. The only immune exposure information available for the cohort was CMV serostatus. The presence/absence analyses assumed that sequencing depth was roughly uniform across donors, and that assumption may not be true. A further reported finding was that TCR beta sequences accurately predicted the HLA-A and HLA-B alleles for most subjects in the first cohort. A later analysis reported that several top co-occurrence clusters appeared linked to parvovirus B19, influenza, CMV and Epstein-Barr virus. Only TCR beta chains were sequenced in this cohort, and the absence of alpha or paired-chain data limited detectable features. The sequencing pipeline was judged likely to have produced a cluster of highly shared sequence variants as a technical artifact. Correlated functional status among segregating V segments might reflect linkage disequilibrium, but an unknown experimental factor could not be ruled out. While some public TCRs were present in many individuals, most TCR sequences turned up only very rarely across donors. Strong co-occurrence of HLA alleles, especially DR and DQ, made assigning TCR associations to individual alleles difficult. A later analysis found that most CMV-associated TCR beta chains appeared HLA-restricted, with HLA associations seemingly driven largely by CMV exposure. An earlier analysis of approximately 600 of the donors showed that most TCR beta V segments appeared in productive rearrangements either about 87% or about 30% of the time, which broadly matched IMGT annotations. A later analysis associated 16,951 TCR beta sequences with specific HLA alleles at a false discovery rate of 0.05. The classifier was reported to diagnose cytomegalovirus status with high specificity and sensitivity in both the original and validation cohorts. A later genetic analysis reported fewer N-insertions in productive TCRs among donors in an Asian-associated ancestry cluster than the approximately 670-donor mean. Because counts were too low, more than 15 rarely observed V segments, including chromosome 9 orphons, were left out of the earlier analysis of a few hundred of the donors. According to a later analysis, TCR association rates differed among HLA loci, with DRB1 alleles showing the most associated TCRs and HLA-C alleles showing the fewest. The authors suggested that the approach could potentially be extended to other disease states and immunological phenotypes. In the study, around 160 TCR beta chains were listed as associated with cytomegalovirus. Because the 87-base-pair reads could not distinguish some IMGT-functional V segments, including TRBV6-2 and TRBV6-3, those segments were excluded. Compared with equally common non-associated chains, HLA-associated TCR beta chains in a later analysis were more clonally expanded and had lower generation probabilities. A few of the identified cytomegalovirus-associated TCR beta chains were confirmed in vitro to be specific for cytomegalovirus antigens. HLA typing was unavailable for some donors at each locus, so association tests used only the typed subset.

The sequenced sample was PBMCs. Rearrangement joined TRBV7-9 to TRBJ2-1, with 8 bases matching TRBD2. The sequence came from a woman aged 25 to 39 in good health and CMV-seronegative. The sequence in DNA is TGTGCCAGCAGCTACGTAGCGGGGACCTACAATGAGCAGTTCTTC. It encodes CASSYVAGTYNEQFF.